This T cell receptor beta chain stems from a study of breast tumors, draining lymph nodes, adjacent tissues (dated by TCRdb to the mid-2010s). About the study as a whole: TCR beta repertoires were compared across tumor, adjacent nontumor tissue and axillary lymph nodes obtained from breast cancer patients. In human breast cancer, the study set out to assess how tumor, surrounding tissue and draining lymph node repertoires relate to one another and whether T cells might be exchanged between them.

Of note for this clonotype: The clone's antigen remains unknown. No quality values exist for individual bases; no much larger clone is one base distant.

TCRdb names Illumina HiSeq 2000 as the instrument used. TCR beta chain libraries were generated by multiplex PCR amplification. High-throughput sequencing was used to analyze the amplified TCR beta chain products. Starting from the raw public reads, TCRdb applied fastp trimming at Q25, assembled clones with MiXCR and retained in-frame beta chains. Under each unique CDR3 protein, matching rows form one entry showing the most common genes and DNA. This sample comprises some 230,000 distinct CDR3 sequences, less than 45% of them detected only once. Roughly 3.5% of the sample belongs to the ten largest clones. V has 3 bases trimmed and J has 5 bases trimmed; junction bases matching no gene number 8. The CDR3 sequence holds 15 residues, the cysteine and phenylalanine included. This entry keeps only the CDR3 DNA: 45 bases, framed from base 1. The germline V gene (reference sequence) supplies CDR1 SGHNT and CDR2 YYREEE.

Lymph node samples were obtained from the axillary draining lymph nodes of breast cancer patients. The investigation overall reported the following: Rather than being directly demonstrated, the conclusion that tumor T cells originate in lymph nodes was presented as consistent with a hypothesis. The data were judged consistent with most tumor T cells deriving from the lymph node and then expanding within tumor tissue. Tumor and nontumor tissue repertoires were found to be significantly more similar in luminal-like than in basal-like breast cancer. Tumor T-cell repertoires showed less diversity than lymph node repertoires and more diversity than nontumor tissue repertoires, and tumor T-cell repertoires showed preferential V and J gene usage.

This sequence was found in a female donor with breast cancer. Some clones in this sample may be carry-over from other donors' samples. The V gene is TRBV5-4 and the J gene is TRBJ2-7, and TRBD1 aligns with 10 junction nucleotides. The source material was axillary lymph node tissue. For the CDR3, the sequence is CASSWAKGQGHEQYF. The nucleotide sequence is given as TGTGCCAGCAGCTGGGCCAAGGGACAGGGGCACGAGCAGTACTTC.